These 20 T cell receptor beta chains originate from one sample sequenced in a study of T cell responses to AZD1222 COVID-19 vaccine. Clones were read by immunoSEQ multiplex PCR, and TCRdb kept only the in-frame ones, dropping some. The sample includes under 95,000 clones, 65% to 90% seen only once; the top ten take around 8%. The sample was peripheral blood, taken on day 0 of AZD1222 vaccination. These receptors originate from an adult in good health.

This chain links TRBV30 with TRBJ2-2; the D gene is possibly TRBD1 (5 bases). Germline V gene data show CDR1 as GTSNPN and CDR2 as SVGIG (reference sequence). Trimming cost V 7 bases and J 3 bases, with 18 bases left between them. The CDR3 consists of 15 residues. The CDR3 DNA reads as TGTGCCTCCCGGACACACCCGGCTGACACCGGGGAGCTGTTTTTT. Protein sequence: CASRTHPADTGELFF.

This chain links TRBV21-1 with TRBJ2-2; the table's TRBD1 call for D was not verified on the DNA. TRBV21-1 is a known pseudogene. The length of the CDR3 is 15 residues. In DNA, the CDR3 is TGTGCCAGCAGCAGGGGACAGGGAATAACCGGGGAGCTGTTTTTT. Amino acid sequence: CASSRGQGITGELFF.

The CDR3 protein is CASSPRLAYNEQFF. The DNA of the CDR3 is TGTGCCAGCAGCCCACGACTAGCGTACAATGAGCAGTTCTTC. The chain employs TRBV9 and TRBJ2-1; TRBD2 matches 8 bases. CDR3 length: 14 amino acids. Trimming removed 4 bases from V and 4 bases from J; junction bases left unmatched: 4. Germline V gene sequence: CDR1 SGDLS, CDR2 YYNGEE.

CDR3 amino acids: CASSLSMDRVREQYF. The CDR3 bases are TGTGCCAGCAGTTTATCGATGGACAGGGTACGCGAGCAGTACTTC. The rearrangement uses TRBV27 and TRBJ2-7; 8 bases line up with TRBD1. The CDR3 is made up of 15 amino acids. Trimming removed 0 bases from V and 6 bases from J; junction bases left unmatched: 7. Germline V CDR1 and CDR2: MNHEY, SMNVEV (reference sequence).

The CDR3 spells CASRAGLNQPQHF. CDR3 DNA: TGTGCCAGCAGGGCTGGACTGAATCAGCCCCAGCATTTT. This chain connects TRBV11-2 to TRBJ1-5; no reliable D call. CDR1 is SGHAT, CDR2 FQNNGV, per germline. Trimming took 6 bases from V and 4 from J, leaving 10 bases between them. The CDR3 length is 13 residues.

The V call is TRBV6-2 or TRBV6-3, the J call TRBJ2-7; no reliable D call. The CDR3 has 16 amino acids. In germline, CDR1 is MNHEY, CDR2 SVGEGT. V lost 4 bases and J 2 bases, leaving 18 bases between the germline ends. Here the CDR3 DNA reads TGTGCCAGCAGTTCCGGCCTCGCTAATATCCCCTACGAGCAGTACTTC. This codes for CASSSGLANIPYEQYF.

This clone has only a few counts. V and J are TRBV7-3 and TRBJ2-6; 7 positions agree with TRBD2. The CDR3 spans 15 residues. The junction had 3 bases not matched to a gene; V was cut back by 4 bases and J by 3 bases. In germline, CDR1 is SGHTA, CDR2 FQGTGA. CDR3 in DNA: TGTGCCAGCAGCTCCTCTAGCGGTGGGGCCAACGTCCTGACTTTC. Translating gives CASSSSSGGANVLTF.

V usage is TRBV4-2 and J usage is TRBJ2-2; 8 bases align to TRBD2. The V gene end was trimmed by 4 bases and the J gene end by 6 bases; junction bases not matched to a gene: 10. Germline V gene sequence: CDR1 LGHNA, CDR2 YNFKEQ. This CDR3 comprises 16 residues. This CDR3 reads CASSPEAGAVAGELFF. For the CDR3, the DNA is TGTGCCAGCAGCCCCGAAGCGGGAGCGGTCGCCGGGGAGCTGTTTTTT.

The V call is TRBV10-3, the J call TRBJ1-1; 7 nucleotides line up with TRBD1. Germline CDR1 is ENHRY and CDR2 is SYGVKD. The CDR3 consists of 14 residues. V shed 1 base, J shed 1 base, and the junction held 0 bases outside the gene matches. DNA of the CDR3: TGTGCCATCAGTGAGTACAGGGGGAACACTGAAGCTTTCTTT. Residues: CAISEYRGNTEAFF.

The CDR3 region is CASSEQHMNTEAFF. CDR3 nucleotides: TGTGCCAGCAGCGAACAGCACATGAACACTGAAGCTTTCTTT. The chain carries TRBV9 and TRBJ1-1; D is unclear. Germline CDR1 and CDR2: SGDLS and YYNGEE. The length of the CDR3 is 14 residues. Deletions cut 3 bases from V and 0 bases from J, with 9 bases between.

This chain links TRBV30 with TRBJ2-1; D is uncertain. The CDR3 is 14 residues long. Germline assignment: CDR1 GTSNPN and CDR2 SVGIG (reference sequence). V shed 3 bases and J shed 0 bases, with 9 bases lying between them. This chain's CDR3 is CAWRFHSSYNEQFF. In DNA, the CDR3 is TGTGCCTGGAGGTTCCACAGCTCCTACAATGAGCAGTTCTTC. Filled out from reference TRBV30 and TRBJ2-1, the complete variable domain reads SQTIHQWPATLVQPVGSPLSLECTVEGTSNPNLYWYRQAAGRGLQLLFYSVGIGQISSEVPQNLSASRPQDRQFILSSKKLLLSDSGFYLCAWRFHSSYNEQFFGPGTRLTVL.

CDR3 nucleotides: TGTGCCACCGGACAGGGGGCAGGAGAGACCCAGTACTTC. It translates to CATGQGAGETQYF. This chain joins TRBV7-3 and TRBJ2-5; 11 nucleotides align to TRBD1. Germline trimming cut 10 bases from V and 4 bases from J; bases unmatched to any gene: 5. Germline lookup yields CDR1 SGHTA and CDR2 FQGTGA. This CDR3 is built from 13 residues.

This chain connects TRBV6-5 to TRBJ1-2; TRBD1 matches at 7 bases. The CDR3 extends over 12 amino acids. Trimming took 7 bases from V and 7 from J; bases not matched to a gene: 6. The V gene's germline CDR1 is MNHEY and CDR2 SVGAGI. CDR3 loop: CASKGQYRGYTF. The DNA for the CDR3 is TGTGCCAGCAAGGGACAGTATCGTGGCTACACCTTC.

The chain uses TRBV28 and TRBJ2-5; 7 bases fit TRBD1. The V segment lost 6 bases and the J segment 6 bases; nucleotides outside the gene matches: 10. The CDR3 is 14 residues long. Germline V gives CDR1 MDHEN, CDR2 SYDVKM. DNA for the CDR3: TGTGCCAGCAGGGCAGGGGGTACGGTTCAGACCCAGTACTTC. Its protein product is CASRAGGTVQTQYF. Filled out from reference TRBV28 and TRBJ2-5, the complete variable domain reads DVKVTQSSRYLVKRTGEKVFLECVQDMDHENMFWYRQDPGLGLRLIYFSYDVKMKEKGDIPEGYSVSREKKERFSLILESASTNQTSMYLCASRAGGTVQTQYFGPGTRLLVL.

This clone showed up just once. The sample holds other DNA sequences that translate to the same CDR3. The CDR3 sequence: CASSVGGENTEAFF. In nucleotides, the CDR3 is TGTGCCAGCAGCGTAGGAGGGGAGAACACTGAAGCTTTCTTT. This chain connects TRBV9 to TRBJ1-1, with D perhaps TRBD1 (5 bases). V lost 0 bases and J 1 base, leaving 7 bases between the germline ends. The length of the CDR3 is 14 residues. In germline, CDR1 is SGDLS, CDR2 YYNGEE.

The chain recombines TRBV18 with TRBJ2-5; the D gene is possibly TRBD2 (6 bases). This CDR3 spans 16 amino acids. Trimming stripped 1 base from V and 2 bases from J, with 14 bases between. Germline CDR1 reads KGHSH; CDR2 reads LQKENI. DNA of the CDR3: TGTGCCAGCTCACCACGGGTGGTCGGGGGTCAAGAGACCCAGTACTTC. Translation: CASSPRVVGGQETQYF. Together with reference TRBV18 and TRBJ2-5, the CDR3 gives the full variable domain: NAGVMQNPRHLVRRRGQEARLRCSPMKGHSHVYWYRQLPEEGLKFMVYLQKENIIDESGMPKERFSAEFPKEGPSILRIQQVVRGDSAAYFCASSPRVVGGQETQYFGPGTRLLVL.

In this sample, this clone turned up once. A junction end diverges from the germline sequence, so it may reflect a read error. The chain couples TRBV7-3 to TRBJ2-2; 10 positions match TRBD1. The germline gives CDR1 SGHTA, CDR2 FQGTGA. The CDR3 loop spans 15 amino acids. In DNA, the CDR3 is TGTACCAGCAGCGTAGGGACAGGGGTTACCGGGGAGCTGTTTTTT. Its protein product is CTSSVGTGVTGELFF.

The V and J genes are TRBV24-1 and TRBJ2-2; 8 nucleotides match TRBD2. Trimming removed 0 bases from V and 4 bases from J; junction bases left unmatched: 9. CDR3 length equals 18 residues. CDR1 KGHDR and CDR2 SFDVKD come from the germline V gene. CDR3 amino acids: CATSDLRGYSGGTGELFF. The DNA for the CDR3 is TGTGCCACCAGTGATTTGCGGGGCTACAGCGGGGGCACCGGGGAGCTGTTTTTT.

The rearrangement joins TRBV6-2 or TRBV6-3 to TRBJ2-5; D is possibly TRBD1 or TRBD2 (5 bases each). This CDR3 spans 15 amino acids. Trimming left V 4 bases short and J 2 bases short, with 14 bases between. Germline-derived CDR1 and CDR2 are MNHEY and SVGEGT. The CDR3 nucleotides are TGTGCCAGCAGTTTAAGGAGGTCAGGGCAAGAGACCCAGTACTTC. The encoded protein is CASSLRRSGQETQYF.

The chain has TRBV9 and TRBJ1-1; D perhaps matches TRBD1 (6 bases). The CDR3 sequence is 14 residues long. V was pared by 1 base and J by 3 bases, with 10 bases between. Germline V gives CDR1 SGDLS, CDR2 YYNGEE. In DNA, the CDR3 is TGTGCCAGCAGCGTAACCCCAGGGGACACTGAAGCTTTCTTT. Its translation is CASSVTPGDTEAFF.